Listed here are 18 T cell receptor beta chains from one sample, sequenced in a study of T-cell memory formation after mild COVID-19. MiXCR was run by TCRdb on the 5' RACE reads, yielding one entry per CDR3 protein. The data hold a few hundred thousand distinct CDR3 sequences, with approximately 15% observed a single time. Sequenced input: PBMCs or a T cell subset sorted from them (not recorded which). These receptors originate from a man younger than 35 who had mild COVID-19 (a few samples of this study predate the infection). Cell type and time point are not known.

This clonotype was found many times. The rearrangement joins TRBV5-5 to TRBJ2-1, with 11 bases aligning to TRBD1. The germline gives CDR1 SGHKS, CDR2 YYEKEE (reference sequence). V gave up 5 bases and J gave up 5 bases; unmatched junction bases: 6. CDR3 length equals 15 residues. The DNA for the CDR3 is TGTGCCAGCAGGTCGCCGGGACAGGGGGACAATGAGCAGTTCTTC. Translating gives CASRSPGQGDNEQFF. Variable domain in full (rest from reference TRBV5-5 and TRBJ2-1): DAGVTQSPTHLIKTRGQQVTLRCSPISGHKSVSWYQQVLGQGPQFIFQYYEKEERGRGNFPDRFSARQFPNYSSELNVNALLLGDSALYLCASRSPGQGDNEQFFGPGTRLTVL.

This chain links TRBV5-1 with TRBJ2-3; D uncertain. Germline CDR1 reads SGHRS; CDR2 reads YFSETQ. The CDR3 is made up of 15 amino acids. Deletions cut 4 bases from V and 2 bases from J, with 14 bases between. CDR3 sequence reads: CASSPTVQNTDTQYF. The DNA of the CDR3 is TGCGCCAGCAGCCCGACGGTACAGAACACAGATACGCAGTATTTT.

This clonotype was seen a handful of times. The chain links TRBV11-2 to TRBJ2-2, with TRBD1 identical over 7 bases. This CDR3 has 15 amino acids. The germline CDR1 and CDR2 sequences are SGHAT and FQNNGV. V dropped 5 bases and J dropped 0; count of bases not matched to a gene: 3. The CDR3 sequence is CASSDTGANTGELFF. CDR3 sequence (DNA): TGTGCCAGCAGCGACACAGGGGCGAACACCGGGGAGCTGTTTTTT.

This chain links TRBV7-2 with TRBJ2-7; 7 bases fit TRBD2. Germline CDR1 SGHTA, CDR2 FQGNSA. This CDR3 is built from 15 residues. V was pared by 5 bases and J by 2 bases, with 9 bases of the junction left unmatched. CDR3 amino acids: CASSLSGTNAYEQYF. DNA for the CDR3: TGTGCCAGCAGCCTATCCGGGACTAACGCCTACGAGCAGTACTTC. The entire variable domain, with the rest obtained from reference TRBV7-2 and TRBJ2-7, is as follows: GAGVSQSPSNKVTEKGKDVELRCDPISGHTALYWYRQSLGQGLEFLIYFQGNSAPDKSGLPSDRFSAERTGGSVSTLTIQRTQQEDSAVYLCASSLSGTNAYEQYFGPGTRLTVT.

The sample holds a few counts of this clonotype. The chain joins TRBV6-2 or TRBV6-3 to TRBJ1-5; TRBD1 matches 9 bases. V trimming: 4 bases; J trimming: 4 bases; junction bases outside the gene matches: 11. Germline CDR1 is MNHEY and CDR2 is SVGEGT. This CDR3 is 17 amino acids long. CDR3 amino acids: CASSFNRGLLRNQPQHF. As DNA, the CDR3 is TGTGCCAGCAGTTTTAACAGGGGGCTCCTGAGAAATCAGCCCCAGCATTTT.

The V call is TRBV20-1, the J call TRBJ2-6, with D possibly called TRBD1 or TRBD2 (6 bases each). The CDR3 has 16 residues. Germline V CDR1 and CDR2: DFQATT, SNEGSKA (reference sequence). With 1 base removed from V and 4 bases from J, the gap between germline ends came to 14 bases. The CDR3 DNA is TGCAGTGCTAGAGGTCCGGGGGCGGCAGGGGCCAACGTCCTGACTTTC. Amino acids: CSARGPGAAGANVLTF.

This clonotype was detected only a few times. V is TRBV6-2 or TRBV6-3 and J is TRBJ2-3, with 9 bases identical to TRBD2. The CDR3 loop spans 14 amino acids. The germline V gene encodes CDR1 MNHEY and CDR2 SVGEGT. J was trimmed by 4 bases and V by 11 bases; bases with no gene match: 10. CDR3 nucleotide sequence: TGTGCCGGTCAGCGGCGGGGGGGCTCAGATACGCAGTATTTT. Its translation: CAGQRRGGSDTQYF.

This clonotype was detected a few times. The chain uses TRBV7-2 and TRBJ1-1; TRBD1 is a possible D gene (5 bases). The CDR3 has 13 residues. Trimming stripped 3 bases from V and 4 bases from J, with 9 bases between. The germline gives CDR1 SGHTA, CDR2 FQGNSA. Here the CDR3 DNA reads TGTGCCAGCAGCTTTGACAGTCGCACTGAAGCTTTCTTT. It codes for CASSFDSRTEAFF.

A few counts support this clonotype. The rearrangement uses TRBV18 and TRBJ1-1; TRBD1 might be the D (6 bases). The germline V gene encodes CDR1 KGHSH and CDR2 LQKENI. V was clipped by 4 bases and J by 0 bases, with 9 bases between them. This CDR3 comprises 14 residues. CDR3 DNA sequence: TGTGCCAGCTCACGCGGGGGGCTGAACACTGAAGCTTTCTTT. It codes for CASSRGGLNTEAFF.

This rearrangement joins TRBV3-1 to TRBJ1-2, with a possible D match to TRBD1 (5 bases). The germline V gene encodes CDR1 LGHDT and CDR2 YNNKEL (reference sequence). The CDR3 sequence is 15 residues long. Trimming stripped 2 bases from V and 8 bases from J, with 18 bases between. CDR3 residues: CASSQLEDGAMGYTF. The DNA for the CDR3 is TGTGCCAGCAGCCAACTCGAGGACGGGGCTATGGGCTACACCTTC.

This clonotype was observed many times. The J gene is TRBJ2-3, the V gene TRBV12-3 or TRBV12-4; 7 nucleotides line up with TRBD2. Unmatched junction bases numbered 0, after V lost 3 bases and J lost 0 bases. The CDR3 length is 14 residues. The CDR3 DNA follows: TGTGCCAGCAGTTTTAGCGGGAGCACAGATACGCAGTATTTT. Translating gives CASSFSGSTDTQYF.

The chain carries TRBV2 and TRBJ2-5; TRBD1 matches at 8 bases. V lost 7 bases, J lost 5 bases, and 6 bases stayed unmatched. This CDR3 is 13 amino acids long. Per germline, CDR1 SNHLY and CDR2 FYNNEI. The CDR3 coding sequence is TGTGCCAGCATCAGGGGGCAGGGGGAGACCCAGTACTTC. Its translation is CASIRGQGETQYF.

This clonotype was picked up a small number of times. V and J are TRBV5-6 and TRBJ2-2; no clear D gene. Trimming stripped 1 base from V and 4 bases from J, with 8 bases between. Germline assignment: CDR1 SGHDT and CDR2 YYEEEE. This CDR3 contains 14 residues. CDR3 bases: TGTGCCAGCAGCTTGTATCTGCGCACCGGGGAGCTGTTTTTT. The encoded protein is CASSLYLRTGELFF.

The chain joins TRBV7-3 to TRBJ2-7, with 8 bases fitting TRBD2. The germline V gene has CDR1 SGHTA and CDR2 FQGTGA. With V trimmed by 3 bases and J by 3 bases, 10 bases remained unmatched. The CDR3 runs 16 residues. The CDR3, as DNA: TGTGCCAGCAGCTTGACGGGGGGTAGCGGGATCTACGAGCAGTACTTC. It encodes CASSLTGGSGIYEQYF.

This clonotype showed up many times. This sequence joins TRBV21-1 and TRBJ2-2; the DNA was not compared with TRBD1, the D call given in the table. TRBV21-1 is described as a pseudogene. The CDR3 consists of 15 residues. The CDR3 region is CASSKEQGNTGELFF. The CDR3 DNA reads TGTGCCAGCAGCAAAGAACAGGGAAACACCGGGGAGCTGTTTTTT.

The J gene is TRBJ2-1, the V gene TRBV5-1; 9 bases line up with TRBD1. Per germline, CDR1 SGHRS and CDR2 YFSETQ. The CDR3 covers 19 residues. J lost 6 bases, V lost 1 base, and 17 bases had no gene match. The CDR3: CASSLSPGATGGLVNEQFF. In DNA form, the CDR3 reads TGCGCCAGCAGCTTGAGTCCTGGGGCGACAGGGGGTTTAGTCAATGAGCAGTTCTTC.

This clonotype has more than one count but fewer than ten. This chain joins TRBV3-1 and TRBJ1-1; maybe TRBD1 (6 bases). The CDR3 totals 14 residues. Germline V gene data show CDR1 as LGHDT and CDR2 as YNNKEL (reference sequence). The ends were cut back, 7 bases at V and 0 bases at J, with 12 bases in the middle. The chain's CDR3 is CASKDGTMNTEAFF. CDR3 in DNA: TGTGCCAGCAAGGATGGGACAATGAACACTGAAGCTTTCTTT.

The table lists this clonotype with a few counts. This chain uses TRBV7-3 with TRBJ2-2; D possibly corresponds to TRBD2 (5 bases). V was trimmed by 4 bases and J by 6 bases, leaving 9 bases between them. The CDR3 spans 13 residues. Germline lookup yields CDR1 SGHTA and CDR2 FQGTGA. Here the CDR3 DNA reads TGTGCCAGCAGCTCGGGGTTCCCCGGGGAGCTGTTTTTT. It is translated as CASSSGFPGELFF.